This T cell receptor (beta chain) was observed in a study of T cells in Graves' hyperthyroidism and ophthalmopathy. Findings and caveats of the study: Blood held most thyroid clonotypes expanded above 0.001 frequency. Ophthalmopathy could be told apart from stable hyperthyroidism with a 13 V-J model.

This clonotype was seen only a few times. Its specificity is not known. Template material for amplifying TCR beta CDR3 regions consisted of RNA transcripts. The HTBI primer set was used in a first-round RT-PCR of the TCR CDR3. Each CDR3 protein gets one entry after TCRdb re-called the multiplex PCR reads with MiXCR. The repertoire holds roughly 580,000 distinct CDR3 sequences, roughly 46% seen once, with roughly 8.2% in the top ten. Newly diagnosed hyperthyroidism, duration under 2 months, in patients aged 18 to 65. Sequencing input: peripheral blood or thyroid tissue (not recorded which). The receptor comes from a young woman with Graves' hyperthyroidism.

The CDR3 loop reads CASRKTGYYEQYF. The CDR3 DNA reads TGTGCCAGCAGAAAAACAGGGTACTACGAGCAGTACTTC. The chain couples TRBV27 to TRBJ2-7; D is perhaps TRBD1 (6 bases). Looked up from germline, CDR1 is MNHEY and CDR2 is SMNVEV (reference sequence). This CDR3 is built from 13 residues. Trimming shortened V by 6 bases and J by 3 bases, and 12 bases separated the two germline ends.